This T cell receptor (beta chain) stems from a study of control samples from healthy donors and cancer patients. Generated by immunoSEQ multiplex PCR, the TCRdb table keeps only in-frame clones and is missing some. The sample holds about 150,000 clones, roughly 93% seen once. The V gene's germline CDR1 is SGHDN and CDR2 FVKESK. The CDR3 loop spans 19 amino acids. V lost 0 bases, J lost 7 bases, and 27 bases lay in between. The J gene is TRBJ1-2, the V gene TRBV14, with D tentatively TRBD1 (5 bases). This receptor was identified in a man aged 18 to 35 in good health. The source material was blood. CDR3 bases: TGTGCCAGCAGCCAAGATTTTTGGATACGGGGCTCCACGGTTAGTGGCTACACCTTC. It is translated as CASSQDFWIRGSTVSGYTF.